Each of the 19 T cell receptor beta chains below was sequenced from the same sample in a study of control samples from healthy donors and cancer patients. The protocol was immunoSEQ multiplex PCR, while the TCRdb copy is restricted to in-frame clones and leaves out a portion. Altogether 71,000 or so clones are present, roughly 91% being singletons, with the ten largest covering about a fifth. The sample comprised PBMCs. The source is a man aged 60 to 69 with lung cancer.

This chain joins TRBV24-1 and TRBJ1-1, with 7 bases fitting TRBD1. The CDR3 totals 13 residues. Trimming cost V 7 bases and J 2 bases; bases outside gene matches: 3. The germline gives CDR1 KGHDR, CDR2 SFDVKD. In DNA, the CDR3 is TGTGCCACCAGAGACAGGGTTAACACTGAAGCTTTCTTT. Amino acids: CATRDRVNTEAFF.

The J gene is TRBJ2-5, the V gene TRBV19, with 7 positions matching TRBD1. V trimming: 11 bases; J trimming: 2 bases; junction bases outside the gene matches: 8. Germline loops: CDR1 LNHDA, CDR2 SQIVND (reference sequence). The CDR3 length is 13 residues. In DNA form, the CDR3 reads TGTGCCTGTGGGGGACAGAGTCAAGAGACCCAGTACTTC. It codes for CACGGQSQETQYF.

This clone was observed a few times. This rearrangement joins TRBV5-1 to TRBJ1-1; possible D gene TRBD1, 6 bases. Trimming removed 4 bases from V and 3 bases from J, with 16 bases in between. The CDR3 consists of 15 residues. In germline, CDR1 is SGHRS, CDR2 YFSETQ. This CDR3 is CASSRITGSDTEAFF. The CDR3 DNA follows: TGCGCCAGCAGCCGGATCACAGGGAGTGACACTGAAGCTTTCTTT.

The chain links TRBV12-3 or TRBV12-4 to TRBJ1-2; D is undetermined. The germline V and J ends were trimmed by 3 bases and 7 bases, with 9 bases remaining between them. The CDR3 loop spans 12 amino acids. CDR3 amino acids: CASSFEGRGYTF. The CDR3 nucleotides are TGTGCCAGCAGTTTTGAGGGCCGTGGCTACACCTTC.

This clone was detected a few times. The CDR3 loop is CASSHRIGEKLFF. The CDR3 region has the DNA TGTGCCAGCAGTCACCGCATAGGTGAAAAACTGTTTTTT. This chain links TRBV6-5 with TRBJ1-4; no reliable D call. This CDR3 is 13 amino acids long. Trimming shortened V by 5 bases and J by 7 bases, and 11 bases separated the two germline ends. Per the germline V gene, CDR1 is MNHEY and CDR2 is SVGAGI.

The rearrangement joins TRBV24-1 to TRBJ2-3; 12 bases agree with TRBD2. CDR1 and CDR2 (germline): KGHDR, SFDVKD. The CDR3 totals 17 residues. The J segment lost 4 bases and the V segment lost 3 bases, leaving 7 bases of the junction unmatched. The CDR3 loop reads CATSDASGTSGPDTQYF. DNA of the CDR3: TGTGCCACCAGTGATGCCTCCGGGACTAGCGGGCCAGATACGCAGTATTTT.

A note on this clone: The junction shows a germline mismatch at one end, possibly a read error. This rearrangement joins TRBV18 to TRBJ2-5, with D perhaps assigned TRBD1 or TRBD2 (5 bases each). This CDR3 has 16 residues. Germline-derived CDR1 and CDR2 are KGHSH and LQKENI. The CDR3 is CASSPGSGSYQETQYF. Written as DNA, the CDR3 is TGTGCTAGCTCACCAGGATCAGGGAGTTACCAAGAGACCCAGTACTTC.

The chain is built from TRBV6-6 and TRBJ1-1; D call uncertain. Germline CDR1 and CDR2: MNHNY and SVGAGI (reference sequence). This CDR3 has 12 amino acids. V shed 4 bases and J shed 1 base, with 4 bases lying between them. CDR3 DNA sequence: TGTGCCAGCAGTTGGGCGAACACTGAAGCTTTCTTT. It is translated as CASSWANTEAFF.

The chain employs TRBV12-3 or TRBV12-4 and TRBJ1-2; D unclear. The CDR3 has 11 amino acids. Between the trimmed V and J ends, which lost 5 bases and 10 bases, there was a span of 11 bases. The CDR3 bases are TGTGCCAGCAGTCTAACTATCGACTACACCTTC. Amino acid sequence: CASSLTIDYTF.

The chain combines TRBV21-1 with TRBJ1-4; TRBD1, the table's D call, was not compared with the DNA. TRBV21-1 is a pseudogene locus. This CDR3 is 20 amino acids long. The CDR3 DNA reads as TGTGCCAGCAGCAAAGTTAGGTTTGCAACAGCTTTATTTCCGCATGAAAAACTGTTTTTT. It encodes CASSKVRFATALFPHEKLFF.

This sequence joins TRBV4-1 and TRBJ2-4, with D possibly being TRBD2 (5 bases). This CDR3 is built from 13 residues. CDR1 MGHRA and CDR2 YSYEKL come from the germline V gene. V was shortened by 1 base and J by 12 bases, with 13 bases between the two germline ends. The CDR3 DNA is TGCGCCAGCAGCCAAGGCGGGTTAGTGGGTCAGTACTTC. Amino acid sequence: CASSQGGLVGQYF.

The chain is built from TRBV27 and TRBJ2-7; no reliable D call. The CDR3 covers 13 residues. Looked up from germline, CDR1 is MNHEY and CDR2 is SMNVEV (reference sequence). The germline V and J ends were trimmed by 5 bases and 0 bases, with 8 bases remaining between them. The CDR3 nucleotides read TGTGCCAGCAGTCCCCGGCCCTCCTACGAGCAGTACTTC. It encodes CASSPRPSYEQYF.

This chain joins TRBV14 and TRBJ1-1; 10 bases agree with TRBD1. The CDR3 contains 17 residues. The ends lost 8 bases at V and 2 bases at J; junction bases unmatched: 14. Germline CDR1 reads SGHDN; CDR2 reads FVKESK. The CDR3: CASRGQGTLSVNTEAFF. CDR3 in DNA: TGTGCCAGCCGGGGACAGGGGACTTTAAGTGTCAACACTGAAGCTTTCTTT.

The V and J genes are TRBV30 and TRBJ1-2; a possible D gene is TRBD1 (5 bases). This CDR3 has 13 residues. Germline V gives CDR1 GTSNPN, CDR2 SVGIG (reference sequence). V was clipped by 5 bases and J by 2 bases, with 12 bases between them. The CDR3: CAWARDLNYGYTF. The CDR3 region has the DNA TGTGCCTGGGCTCGGGACTTGAACTATGGCTACACCTTC.

This chain connects TRBV25-1 to TRBJ1-1; D call uncertain. Germline V gene sequence: CDR1 MGHDK, CDR2 SYGVNS. This CDR3 region has 15 residues. Trimming took off 0 bases at V and 2 bases at J, with 10 bases between the two ends. The CDR3 DNA follows: TGTGCCAGCAGTGAATATGGGCGGACCAACACTGAAGCTTTCTTT. Its translation is CASSEYGRTNTEAFF.

The rearrangement joins TRBV5-4 to TRBJ1-6, with D possibly being TRBD1 (5 bases). V lost 2 bases and J lost 0, with 18 bases in between. Germline-derived CDR1 and CDR2 are SGHNT and YYREEE (reference sequence). The CDR3 consists of 19 residues. The CDR3 DNA follows: TGTGCCAGCAGCTTTGGAGGTCCGGGGCCGAGCTCCTATAATTCACCCCTCCACTTT. Translation gives CASSFGGPGPSSYNSPLHF.

CDR3 sequence (DNA): TGTGCCAGCAGTTTTCGGGCAGGGGGCGTAAATGGCTACACCTTC. It encodes CASSFRAGGVNGYTF. The V gene is TRBV27, the J gene TRBJ1-2, with 8 nucleotides matching TRBD1. The CDR3 consists of 15 residues. In germline, CDR1 is MNHEY, CDR2 SMNVEV (reference sequence). V gave up 3 bases and J gave up 6 bases; unmatched junction bases: 9.

The chain has TRBV7-8 and TRBJ2-6; D remains ambiguous. Germline V lookup: CDR1 SGHVS, CDR2 FQNEAQ. Trimming shortened V by 3 bases and J by 0 bases, and 6 bases separated the two germline ends. The CDR3 covers 15 residues. CDR3 DNA sequence: TGTGCCAGCAGCTTGGCTTCCTCTGGGGCCAACGTCCTGACTTTC. Its protein is CASSLASSGANVLTF. Combining the CDR3 with reference TRBV7-8 and TRBJ2-6 gives the whole variable domain GAGVSQSPRYKVAKRGQDVALRCDPISGHVSLFWYQQALGQGPEFLTYFQNEAQLDKSGLPSDRFFAERPEGSVSTLKIQRTQQEDSAVYLCASSLASSGANVLTFGAGSRLTVL.

The genes are TRBV18 and TRBJ2-3; D is perhaps TRBD1 (6 bases). The CDR3 sequence is 16 residues long. Germline loops: CDR1 KGHSH, CDR2 LQKENI. The V and J ends lost 6 bases and 3 bases respectively, with 19 bases between them. The chain's CDR3 is CASSLPWGLGTDTQYF. In DNA, the CDR3 is TGTGCCAGCTCCCTCCCCTGGGGGCTCGGTACAGATACGCAGTATTTT.